Below, 20 T cell receptor beta chains from the same sample are listed, as sequenced in a study of cytomegalovirus exposure and HLA in healthy donors. It was with 60 Vbeta and 13 Jbeta primers that the PCR ran. Some clones are missing from TCRdb's copy, which holds only in-frame ones; the method was immunoSEQ multiplex PCR. The sample yields about 120,000 clones, 65% to 80% seen once. The sequenced sample consisted of PBMCs. The origin of the receptors is a man between 18 and 35 years old in good health and CMV-seropositive.

This clone was observed a single time. The genes are TRBV7-2 and TRBJ1-5, with D maybe TRBD1 (5 bases). Germline CDR1 SGHTA, CDR2 FQGNSA. Trimming removed 2 bases from V and 1 base from J, with 12 bases in between. CDR3 length: 16 amino acids. CDR3 sequence (DNA): TGTGCCAGCAGCTTATGGGGGGGGTCGAGCAATCAGCCCCAGCATTTT. Its protein is CASSLWGGSSNQPQHF.

V and J are TRBV13 and TRBJ1-3; 7 bases fit TRBD1. This CDR3 contains 18 residues. V shed 5 bases, J shed 0 bases, and the junction held 13 bases outside the gene matches. Germline V CDR1 and CDR2: PRHDT, FYEKMQ (reference sequence). Here the CDR3 DNA reads TGTGCCAGCAGCCCCAGACAGGGAAGGGCCCCCTCTGGAAACACCATATATTTT. It yields the protein CASSPRQGRAPSGNTIYF.

The chain uses TRBV10-3 and TRBJ2-2; 7 bases match TRBD2. Germline lookup yields CDR1 ENHRY and CDR2 SYGVKD. The CDR3 has 15 residues. Trimming took 7 bases from V and 2 from J; bases not matched to a gene: 7. The CDR3 DNA is TGTGCCATCAAGTCTGGGGGGGGAAACACCGGGGAGCTGTTTTTT. Its protein product is CAIKSGGGNTGELFF.

This clone was counted a few times. The chain recombines TRBV6-6 with TRBJ2-7, with 7 bases aligning to TRBD2. Germline V CDR1 and CDR2: MNHNY, SVGAGI (reference sequence). The CDR3 totals 15 residues. V trimming: 0 bases; J trimming: 7 bases; junction bases outside the gene matches: 9. This chain's CDR3 is CASSYSSGGEGEQYF. In DNA form, the CDR3 reads TGTGCCAGCAGTTACTCTAGTGGGGGGGAAGGTGAGCAGTACTTC.

The CDR3: CASSQESLAASYNEQFF. Here the CDR3 DNA reads TGCGCCAGCAGCCAAGAAAGCCTAGCGGCCTCCTACAATGAGCAGTTCTTC. The J gene is TRBJ2-1, the V gene TRBV4-1, with TRBD2 matching 7 bases. Trimming took 0 bases from V and 0 from J; bases not matched to a gene: 5. The CDR3 runs 17 residues. Germline V gene sequence: CDR1 MGHRA, CDR2 YSYEKL.

The chain recombines TRBV30 with TRBJ1-5, with D maybe TRBD1 (5 bases). The CDR3 extends over 13 amino acids. Trimming left V 0 bases short and J 5 bases short, with 8 bases between. Germline CDR1 GTSNPN, CDR2 SVGIG (reference sequence). The CDR3 sequence is CAWSVGGYQPQHF. DNA for the CDR3: TGTGCCTGGAGTGTTGGGGGGTATCAGCCCCAGCATTTT. Full variable domain (rest looked up from reference TRBV30 and TRBJ1-5): SQTIHQWPATLVQPVGSPLSLECTVEGTSNPNLYWYRQAAGRGLQLLFYSVGIGQISSEVPQNLSASRPQDRQFILSSKKLLLSDSGFYLCAWSVGGYQPQHFGDGTRLSIL.

The chain carries TRBV5-1 and TRBJ2-1, with D possibly being TRBD2 (5 bases). The CDR3 has 14 amino acids. The ends were cut back, 3 bases at V and 8 bases at J, with 15 bases in the middle. Germline V gene sequence: CDR1 SGHRS, CDR2 YFSETQ. The chain's CDR3 is CASSSQLRVDEQFF. CDR3 nucleotide sequence: TGCGCCAGCAGCTCGCAATTGAGGGTGGATGAGCAGTTCTTC.

The chain employs TRBV30 and TRBJ2-1; 7 nucleotides line up with TRBD2. Germline V gives CDR1 GTSNPN, CDR2 SVGIG (reference sequence). Germline trimming cut 4 bases from V and 10 bases from J; bases unmatched to any gene: 10. The CDR3 has 13 amino acids. The CDR3: CAWTWSGGDEQFF. In DNA, the CDR3 is TGTGCCTGGACCTGGAGTGGGGGGGACGAGCAGTTCTTC.

This clone was counted between two and nine times. V and J are TRBV28 and TRBJ1-2; possibly TRBD1 for D (5 bases). The CDR3 is 12 amino acids. Trimming pared 6 bases from V and 8 bases from J, leaving 13 bases between. Germline V gene data show CDR1 as MDHEN and CDR2 as SYDVKM. The CDR3 loop reads CASSHLTDGYTF. DNA for the CDR3: TGTGCCAGCAGCCATCTGACAGACGGCTACACCTTC.

The V call is TRBV19, the J call TRBJ1-1; 7 nucleotides align to TRBD1. J was trimmed by 7 bases and V by 5 bases; bases with no gene match: 7. CDR3 length: 13 amino acids. Germline V gene lookup returns CDR1 LNHDA and CDR2 SQIVND (reference sequence). CDR3 in amino acids: CASSRDSPFEAFF. As DNA, the CDR3 is TGTGCCAGTAGTCGGGACAGTCCTTTTGAAGCTTTCTTT.

This clone was recorded a few times. The chain couples TRBV11-2 to TRBJ2-2; D possibly corresponds to TRBD2 (6 bases). Germline loops: CDR1 SGHAT, CDR2 FQNNGV. CDR3 length: 16 residues. The germline V and J ends were trimmed by 6 bases and 5 bases, with 19 bases remaining between them. CDR3: CASRNAGSVATGELFF. CDR3 nucleotide sequence: TGTGCCAGCAGGAACGCCGGGAGCGTCGCGACCGGGGAGCTGTTTTTT.

In its sample, this clone was seen once. The J gene is TRBJ2-3, the V gene TRBV10-2, with 7 positions matching TRBD1. V shed 7 bases and J 6 bases; nucleotides not matched to a gene: 13. Germline CDR1 WSHSY, CDR2 SAAADI. The CDR3 consists of 15 residues. The CDR3 spells CASTTTGAGADTQYF. DNA for the CDR3: TGCGCCAGCACCACTACAGGGGCTGGGGCGGATACGCAGTATTTT.

This clone was picked up one time. V gene TRBV2 combines with J gene TRBJ2-5; 12 bases map to TRBD2. CDR3 length: 14 residues. Germline CDR1 SNHLY, CDR2 FYNNEI. Trimming took 4 bases from V and 4 from J; bases not matched to a gene: 1. CDR3 sequence: CASSGTSGAETQYF. The CDR3 DNA reads TGTGCCAGCAGTGGGACTAGCGGGGCAGAGACCCAGTACTTC.

This clone turned up a few times. V usage is TRBV5-1 and J usage is TRBJ1-1, with D uncertain. The CDR3 length is 14 residues. The germline gives CDR1 SGHRS, CDR2 YFSETQ. The germline V and J ends were trimmed by 0 bases and 1 base, with 7 bases remaining between them. CDR3 sequence reads: CASSLGLQNTEAFF. The CDR3 region has the DNA TGCGCCAGCAGCTTGGGACTGCAGAACACTGAAGCTTTCTTT.

V usage is TRBV27 and J usage is TRBJ2-7, with 10 bases lining up with TRBD2. The CDR3 extends over 15 amino acids. Germline-derived CDR1 and CDR2 are MNHEY and SMNVEV (reference sequence). V shed 10 bases, J shed 7 bases, and the junction held 16 bases outside the gene matches. The CDR3 loop reads CATYTVASGRREQYF. The CDR3 coding sequence is TGTGCCACCTATACAGTGGCTAGCGGGAGACGGGAGCAGTACTTC.

The genes are TRBV6-6 and TRBJ2-5; D unresolved. This CDR3 has 13 amino acids. Germline V gene lookup returns CDR1 MNHNY and CDR2 SVGAGI (reference sequence). V lost 0 bases and J 5 bases, leaving 7 bases between the germline ends. CDR3 in amino acids: CASSYSISETQYF. CDR3 bases: TGTGCCAGCAGTTACTCGATCAGTGAGACCCAGTACTTC.

The J gene is TRBJ2-7, the V gene TRBV29-1; 9 bases fit TRBD2. The CDR3 length is 15 residues. The V gene's germline CDR1 is SQVTM and CDR2 ANQGSEA. Trimming removed 0 bases from V and 2 bases from J; junction bases left unmatched: 5. CDR3 nucleotide sequence: TGCAGCGTTGAAGATCCGACTAGCGGAACCTACGAGCAGTACTTC. Protein: CSVEDPTSGTYEQYF.

J is TRBJ1-5 and V is TRBV7-9, with D possibly matching TRBD1 (6 bases). The CDR3 has 14 residues. CDR1 and CDR2 (germline): SEHNR, FQNEAQ (reference sequence). Trimming pared 5 bases from V and 7 bases from J, leaving 15 bases between. The chain's CDR3 is CASSIEGVGQPQHF. CDR3 nucleotides: TGTGCCAGCAGCATCGAGGGGGTGGGACAGCCCCAGCATTTT.

V usage is TRBV11-2 and J usage is TRBJ2-7, with 8 bases that match TRBD1. This CDR3 contains 17 residues. V shed 2 bases and J 5 bases; nucleotides not matched to a gene: 14. From germline, CDR1 is SGHAT and CDR2 FQNNGV. The CDR3 protein is CASSLTPRAGGLDEQYF. CDR3 in DNA: TGTGCCAGCAGCTTAACCCCCCGGGCAGGGGGCTTGGACGAGCAGTACTTC.

The rearrangement uses TRBV6-5 and TRBJ2-7; 7 bases are a match to TRBD1. This CDR3 has 14 residues. The junction had 6 bases not matched to a gene; V was cut back by 5 bases and J by 2 bases. Germline V gene lookup returns CDR1 MNHEY and CDR2 SVGAGI. The CDR3 nucleotides are TGTGCCAGCAGTAAACAACAGGGGCCCTACGAGCAGTACTTC. It codes for CASSKQQGPYEQYF.